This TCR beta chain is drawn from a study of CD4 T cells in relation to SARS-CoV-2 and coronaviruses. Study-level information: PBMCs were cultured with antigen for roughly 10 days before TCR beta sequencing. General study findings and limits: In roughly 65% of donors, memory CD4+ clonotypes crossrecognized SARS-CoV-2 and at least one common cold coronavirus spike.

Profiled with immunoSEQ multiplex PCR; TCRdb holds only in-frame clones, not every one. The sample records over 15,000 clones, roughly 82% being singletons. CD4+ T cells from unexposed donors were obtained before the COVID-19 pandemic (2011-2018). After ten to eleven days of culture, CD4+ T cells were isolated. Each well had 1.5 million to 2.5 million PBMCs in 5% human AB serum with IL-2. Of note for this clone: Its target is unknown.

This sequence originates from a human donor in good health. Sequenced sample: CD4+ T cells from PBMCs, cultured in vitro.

The CDR3 sequence is CASSIYRAPNEKLFF. The CDR3 DNA reads TGTGCCAGCAGCATATACAGGGCCCCTAATGAAAAACTGTTTTTT. The chain employs TRBV7-2 and TRBJ1-4, with D perhaps matching TRBD1 (6 bases). This CDR3 is 15 amino acids long. Germline CDR1 is SGHTA and CDR2 is FQGNSA. V shed 5 bases and J shed 3 bases, with 13 bases lying between them.